This T cell receptor (beta chain) was sequenced for a study of blood T cell repertoires in COVID-19. Study details: Samples taken during acute and convalescent COVID-19 were collected in the United States, Italy and Spain.

The Seattle patients joined while their infection was active and were tracked longitudinally afterward. Authors' processing steps: Amplification from reference gene primers served as the basis for estimated nucleated cell counts. TCRdb's copy holds only in-frame clones and misses some; the assay was immunoSEQ multiplex PCR. The DNA was the basis for D and trimming; V, J and clone size are from that table. The table includes tens of thousands of clones, around 80% detected once. V was trimmed by 5 bases and J by 9 bases, leaving 17 bases between them. The CDR3 has 14 amino acids. CDR1 and CDR2 from the germline V gene are MNHEY and SMNVEV (reference sequence).

The TCR sequence derives from a man aged 25 to 45 with COVID-19, enrolled during active disease. What was sequenced was peripheral blood. The V gene is TRBV27, the J gene TRBJ2-1; D perhaps matches TRBD2 (5 bases). The CDR3 DNA is TGTGCCAGCAGTCCAAACGTACGGGGATTTGAGCAGTTCTTC. Translating it yields CASSPNVRGFEQFF.